This T cell receptor beta chain was recovered during a study of shared clonotypes between healthy human individuals. Study results and limitations: Generation probabilities were higher for clonotypes shared across all four sorted-subset donors than for unshared ones.

In regard to this clone: Its antigen is unknown.

Repertoires were generated with immunoSEQ multiplex PCR, while TCRdb's copy carries only in-frame clones and drops some. The data contain 2 million to 2.5 million clones, 85% to 95% of them singletons. Germline CDR1 reads SEHNR; CDR2 reads FQNEAQ (reference sequence). V was clipped by 5 bases and J by 8 bases; unmatched bases: 7. The CDR3 consists of 14 residues. Sample: naive CD4+ T cells sorted from blood. As for subset: CD45RA+ positively selected. The clonotype comes from a man in his late teens or twenties in good health. The rearrangement links TRBV7-9 to TRBJ1-4, with 8 positions matching TRBD1. For the CDR3, the DNA is TGTGCCAGCAGCCCGACAGGGGAGGGGGAAAAACTGTTTTTT. This encodes CASSPTGEGEKLFF.